This is a list of T cell receptor beta chains from one sample in a study of T cells after yellow fever vaccination. TCRdb re-called the 5' RACE reads with MiXCR, one entry per CDR3 protein. Of some 600,000 distinct CDR3 sequences in the sample, roughly a sixth were seen once. The sample in question was PBMCs, obtained about 5 days after the first yellow fever vaccination. The receptor source for this set is a man aged 18 to 29 who received the YFV17D yellow fever vaccine. Each CDR3 is given with its conserved first and last residue. The order of the fields is D gene, clone size, J gene, V gene, CDR3 protein, CDR3 DNA. A D gene is named only where the DNA matches it firmly. A clone size is listed for some rows: how often the clone was seen (once, few, many), or a class if it is expanded.

- | few | TRBJ1-2 | TRBV15 | CATSRDLAAWGYTF | TGTGCCACCAGCAGAGATCTGGCCGCGTGGGGCTACACCTTC
- | - | TRBJ2-3 | TRBV7-2 | CASSPSIDTQYF | TGTGCCAGCAGCCCCTCGATAGATACGCAGTATTTT
TRBD2 | few | TRBJ2-2 | TRBV4-3 | CASSNLAGQAGELFF | TGCGCCAGCAGCAACTTAGCGGGCCAGGCCGGGGAGCTGTTTTTT
- | few | TRBJ2-7 | TRBV7-2 | CASSLMSGPVSYEQYF | TGTGCCAGCAGTCTCATGTCCGGGCCTGTCTCCTACGAGCAGTACTTC
TRBD1 | - | TRBJ2-2 | TRBV4-2 | CASSRSGGRETGELFF | TGTGCCAGCAGCCGATCAGGGGGACGAGAGACCGGGGAGCTGTTTTTT
TRBD1 | - | TRBJ2-2 | TRBV7-3 | CASSLFRTGGNTGELFF | TGTGCCAGCAGCTTATTCAGGACAGGGGGCAACACCGGGGAGCTGTTTTTT
TRBD2 | few | TRBJ2-5 | TRBV20-1 | CSARVRGVGQEAQYF | TGCAGTGCTAGAGTACGGGGGGTTGGTCAAGAGGCCCAGTACTTC
- | - | TRBJ2-2 | TRBV28 | CASTDTANTGELFF | TGTGCCAGCACGGACACCGCGAACACCGGGGAGCTGTTTTTT
- | - | TRBJ2-7 | TRBV7-9 | CASSLATRIWNEQYF | TGTGCCAGCAGCTTAGCGACCAGAATATGGAACGAGCAGTACTTC
TRBD2 | many | TRBJ2-3 | TRBV5-1 | CASSASGQGDTQYF | TGCGCCAGCAGCGCTAGCGGGCAGGGAGATACGCAGTATTTT
- | - | TRBJ2-2 | TRBV3-1 | CASSQDSAGVNTGELFF | TGTGCCAGCAGCCAAGATTCGGCAGGGGTGAACACCGGGGAGCTGTTTTTT
TRBD1 | - | TRBJ1-2 | TRBV7-9 | CASSWGQGAEGGYTF | TGTGCCAGCAGCTGGGGACAGGGAGCGGAAGGTGGCTACACCTTC
- | - | TRBJ2-4 | TRBV5-4 | CASSMDSAIKNIQYF | TGTGCCAGCAGCATGGACAGCGCCATTAAAAACATTCAGTACTTC
TRBD2 | few | TRBJ2-5 | TRBV4-2 | CASSQGPSSGGAGLETQYF | TGTGCCAGCAGCCAAGGCCCCAGTAGCGGGGGGGCCGGTTTGGAGACCCAGTACTTC
- | few | TRBJ1-1 | TRBV3-1 | CASSRGGPGEAFF | TGTGCCAGCAGCCGGGGGGGGCCCGGCGAAGCTTTCTTT
TRBD1 | - | TRBJ2-5 | TRBV5-8 | CASRNRGRETQYF | TGTGCCAGCAGAAACAGGGGTAGGGAGACCCAGTACTTC
TRBD2 | - | TRBJ2-4 | TRBV4-2 | CASSQDVAGAIAKNIQYF | TGTGCCAGCAGCCAAGATGTAGCGGGGGCAATAGCCAAAAACATTCAGTACTTC
- | - | TRBJ2-2 | TRBV11-1 | CASSFPRAGVTNTGELFF | TGTGCCAGCAGTTTCCCGCGGGCAGGGGTTACGAACACCGGGGAGCTGTTTTTT
TRBD2 | few | TRBJ2-3 | TRBV7-2 | CASSLGLAGGGDTQYF | TGTGCCAGCAGCCTGGGACTAGCGGGGGGCGGAGATACGCAGTATTTT
- | few | TRBJ2-7 | TRBV12-3/TRBV12-4 | CASSFARRSSYEQYF | TGTGCCAGCAGTTTTGCCAGGAGGAGCTCCTACGAGCAGTACTTC
TRBD1 | - | TRBJ2-6 | TRBV5-5 | CASSPTGISGANVLTF | TGTGCCAGCAGCCCGACAGGGATCTCTGGGGCCAACGTCCTGACTTTC
TRBD2 | - | TRBJ2-2 | TRBV5-1 | CASSPGTSEAPYANTGELFF | TGCGCCAGCAGCCCGGGGACTAGCGAGGCCCCGTACGCGAACACCGGGGAGCTGTTTTTT
- | - | TRBJ2-4 | TRBV7-9 | CASSLTVAGQSDQYF | TGTGCCAGCAGCCTGACGGTTGCCGGTCAAAGTGATCAGTACTTC
TRBD2 | few | TRBJ2-3 | TRBV7-4 | CASSFVLLAGGSTDTQYF | TGTGCCAGCAGCTTCGTACTACTAGCGGGGGGATCGACAGATACGCAGTATTTT
TRBD2 | - | TRBJ2-4 | TRBV10-3 | CATIAGNAKNIQYF | TGTGCCACCATAGCGGGGAACGCCAAAAACATTCAGTACTTC
- | - | TRBJ2-1 | TRBV4-3 | CASSPRLGGSFDEQFF | TGCGCCAGCAGCCCAAGACTGGGGGGATCATTTGATGAGCAGTTCTTC
TRBD1 | few | TRBJ1-1 | TRBV7-2 | CASTLRGRLAFF | TGTGCCAGCACCCTAAGGGGGCGTCTAGCTTTCTTT
- | - | TRBJ2-3 | TRBV4-3 | CASSTRGTDTQYF | TGCGCCAGCAGCACGCGGGGTACAGATACGCAGTATTTT
- | - | TRBJ1-1 | TRBV6-2/TRBV6-3 | CASSPLGTVEAFF | TGTGCCAGCAGCCCTCTAGGGACGGTGGAAGCTTTCTTT
- | few | TRBJ2-5 | TRBV6-5 | CASSYSRGIQETQYF | TGTGCCAGCAGTTACTCGAGGGGGATCCAAGAGACCCAGTACTTC
TRBD1 | - | TRBJ1-6 | TRBV20-1 | CSALTGVNSPLHF | TGCAGTGCCCTGACAGGGGTTAATTCACCCCTCCACTTT
- | few | TRBJ1-2 | TRBV7-9 | CASSYRQYGYTF | TGTGCCAGCAGTTATAGACAGTATGGCTACACCTTC
- | - | TRBJ1-2 | TRBV7-9 | CASSLAAARGYTF | TGTGCCAGCAGCTTAGCCGCGGCGCGTGGCTACACCTTC
- | few | TRBJ2-3 | TRBV5-1 | CASSLAGAADTQYF | TGCGCCAGCAGCTTGGCCGGAGCCGCAGATACGCAGTATTTT
TRBD1 | - | TRBJ1-6 | TRBV7-9 | CASSLEGQPNSPLHF | TGTGCCAGCAGCTTAGAGGGACAGCCTAATTCACCCCTCCACTTT
- | - | TRBJ1-2 | TRBV4-2 | CASSREALNYGYTF | TGTGCCAGCAGCCGGGAAGCTTTAAACTATGGCTACACCTTC
- | - | TRBJ2-1 | TRBV11-3 | CASSRGVPDSEQFF | TGTGCCAGCAGCCGAGGGGTCCCAGATTCTGAGCAGTTCTTC
- | - | TRBJ1-6 | TRBV30 | CAWSLGLAPLHF | TGTGCCTGGAGTCTAGGGTTGGCACCCCTCCACTTT
- | few | TRBJ1-2 | TRBV9 | CASSPSTEGYGYTF | TGTGCCAGCAGCCCCTCTACAGAGGGCTACGGCTACACCTTC
- | - | TRBJ2-6 | TRBV7-9 | CASESGANVLTF | TGTGCCAGCGAATCTGGGGCCAACGTCCTGACTTTC
- | - | TRBJ1-3 | TRBV5-5 | CASYVWGTGNTIYF | TGTGCCAGCTATGTGTGGGGTACTGGAAACACCATATATTTT
- | once | TRBJ1-5 | TRBV12-3/TRBV12-4 | CASSPEGARPQHF | TGTGCCAGCAGTCCCGAAGGCGCGCGGCCCCAGCATTTT
- | - | TRBJ1-2 | TRBV24-1 | CATSDERQDYTF | TGTGCCACCAGTGATGAAAGGCAGGACTACACCTTC
- | - | TRBJ2-2 | TRBV5-1 | CASSLVSSNTGELFF | TGCGCCAGCAGCTTGGTGTCCTCGAACACCGGGGAGCTGTTTTTT
TRBD1 | few | TRBJ2-1 | TRBV6-6 | CASSYMGQGEQFF | TGTGCCAGCAGTTATATGGGACAGGGAGAGCAGTTCTTC
- | - | TRBJ1-1 | TRBV20-1 | CSASAGLSVTEAFF | TGCAGTGCTAGCGCAGGGCTTTCAGTTACTGAAGCTTTCTTT
TRBD2 | many | TRBJ2-1 | TRBV7-3 | CASSLGRGAYNEQFF | TGTGCCAGCAGCTTAGGTCGGGGGGCCTACAATGAGCAGTTCTTC
TRBD2 | many | TRBJ2-3 | TRBV7-3 | CASSPRLAGDRTDTQYF | TGTGCCAGCAGCCCGCGACTAGCGGGGGATCGGACAGATACGCAGTATTTT
- | few | TRBJ2-3 | TRBV7-2 | CASSPSWGTQYF | TGTGCCAGCAGCCCCAGCTGGGGTACGCAGTATTTT
- | - | TRBJ1-6 | TRBV6-1 | CASSERVNSPLHF | TGTGCCAGCAGTGAGCGGGTTAATTCACCCCTCCACTTT
- | many | TRBJ2-3 | TRBV11-2 | CASSLAYLDTQYF | TGTGCCAGCAGCTTGGCGTACCTGGATACGCAGTATTTT
- | - | TRBJ2-6 | TRBV5-1 | CASSPVFSGANVLTF | TGCGCCAGCAGCCCAGTTTTCTCTGGGGCCAACGTCCTGACTTTC
- | - | TRBJ2-2 | TRBV14 | CASSQDGRGHTGELFF | TGTGCCAGCAGCCAAGATGGGCGGGGTCACACCGGGGAGCTGTTTTTT
TRBD2 | many | TRBJ2-5 | TRBV3-1 | CASSPSGGVETQYF | TGTGCCAGCAGCCCGTCGGGGGGGGTCGAGACCCAGTACTTC
TRBD1 | - | TRBJ1-1 | TRBV6-6 | CASVDREAAFF | TGTGCCAGCGTGGACAGGGAGGCAGCTTTCTTT